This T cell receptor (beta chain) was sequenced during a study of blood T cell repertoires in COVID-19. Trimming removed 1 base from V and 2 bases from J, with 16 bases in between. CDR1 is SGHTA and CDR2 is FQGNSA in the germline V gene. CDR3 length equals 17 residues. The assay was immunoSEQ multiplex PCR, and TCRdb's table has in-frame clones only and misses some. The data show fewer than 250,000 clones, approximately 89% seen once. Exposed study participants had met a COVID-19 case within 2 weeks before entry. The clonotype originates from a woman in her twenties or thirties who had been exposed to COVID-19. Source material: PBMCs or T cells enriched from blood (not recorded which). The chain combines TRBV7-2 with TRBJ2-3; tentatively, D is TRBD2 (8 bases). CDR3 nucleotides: TGTGCCAGCAGCTTAGAGGGGGCGGGAGGACTCACAGATACGCAGTATTTT. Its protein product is CASSLEGAGGLTDTQYF.